This TCR beta chain comes out of a study of T cells in Graves' hyperthyroidism and ophthalmopathy. Overall study findings and caveats: Ophthalmopathy was model-predicted a median about six months pre-onset.

Used for diagnoses were clinical symptoms, serum thyroxine and TRAb, thyroid ultrasound and orbital computed tomography. The CDR3 length is 14 residues. The V segment lost 4 bases and the J segment 7 bases; nucleotides outside the gene matches: 8. CDR1 is DFQATT and CDR2 is SNEGSKA in the germline V gene (reference sequence). A single count supports this clonotype. Its antigen is undetermined. It may be a read error: a sequence one base away is much more abundant. From RNA transcripts, TCR beta CDR3 regions were amplified. Using the HTBI primer set, a first-round RT-PCR was run on the TCR CDR3. Each CDR3 protein is one row after TCRdb ran MiXCR on the multiplex PCR reads. The profile shows under 400,000 distinct CDR3 sequences, 15% to 19% of them singletons.

The sequence derives from a woman between 18 and 30 years old with Graves' hyperthyroidism that later progressed to Graves' ophthalmopathy. The chain uses TRBV20-1 and TRBJ1-4; 8 nucleotides align to TRBD1. The sample was blood. CDR3 in amino acids: CSATPGGGSEKLFF. Written as DNA, the CDR3 is TGCAGTGCTACTCCAGGGGGCGGTAGTGAAAAACTGTTTTTT.